This T cell receptor beta chain was recovered during a study of cytomegalovirus exposure and HLA in healthy donors. The V gene lost 6 bases and the J gene lost 5 bases, with 13 bases spanning the gap. CDR1 and CDR2 from the germline V gene are MNHNS and SASEGT. The CDR3 runs 13 residues. The PCR contained 60 Vbeta and 13 Jbeta primers. The repertoire was sequenced with immunoSEQ multiplex PCR; TCRdb's copy has only in-frame clones and lacks some. The sample includes some 60,000 clones. The TCR was taken from a man between 25 and 39 years old in good health and CMV-seropositive. The specimen sequenced was PBMCs. The chain links TRBV6-1 to TRBJ1-1; D might be TRBD1 (5 bases). CDR3 in amino acids: CASRKTEGTEAFF. The CDR3 nucleotides are TGTGCCAGCAGAAAAACGGAGGGGACTGAAGCTTTCTTT.